Following are 19 T cell receptor beta chains from one sample sequenced in a study of cytomegalovirus exposure and HLA in healthy donors. This PCR relied on a set of 60 Vbeta primers and 13 Jbeta primers. The assay was immunoSEQ multiplex PCR, and TCRdb's table has in-frame clones only and misses some. The sample consists of under 250,000 clones, around 83% of them appearing once. Sequencing was carried out using PBMCs. These receptor sequences come from a girl between 2 and 10 years old in good health and CMV-seronegative.

The chain links TRBV10-1 to TRBJ2-1; 12 nucleotides agree with TRBD2. The CDR3 has 17 amino acids. In germline, CDR1 is WNHNN, CDR2 SYGVQD (reference sequence). The V segment lost 4 bases and the J segment 4 bases; nucleotides outside the gene matches: 8. CDR3 nucleotides: TGCGCCAGCAGTGGGACTAGCGGGACAAGGGGTTACAATGAGCAGTTCTTC. Encoded protein: CASSGTSGTRGYNEQFF.

The rearrangement links TRBV6-6 to TRBJ2-3; D possibly corresponds to TRBD1 (6 bases). This CDR3 comprises 12 residues. The germline V gene has CDR1 MNHNY and CDR2 SVGAGI (reference sequence). Trimming took 6 bases from V and 4 from J, leaving 8 bases between them. CDR3 protein: CASRGAADTQYF. CDR3 nucleotide sequence: TGTGCCAGCAGGGGGGCAGCAGATACGCAGTATTTT.

V and J are TRBV7-9 and TRBJ2-1, with D perhaps TRBD2 (7 bases). Germline V gene sequence: CDR1 SEHNR, CDR2 FQNEAQ (reference sequence). The length of the CDR3 is 16 residues. The V end lost 5 bases, the J end lost 4 bases, and 18 bases lay between the germline ends. The CDR3 DNA is TGTGCCAGCAGCCCACGGGCGGGGGCCTCTTACAATGAGCAGTTCTTC. It is translated as CASSPRAGASYNEQFF.

The V gene is TRBV9, the J gene TRBJ2-5, with D tentatively TRBD2 (5 bases). This CDR3 is 15 amino acids long. The V gene's germline CDR1 is SGDLS and CDR2 YYNGEE. Trimming removed 0 bases from V and 1 base from J, with 10 bases in between. CDR3 loop: CASSVGGLFQETQYF. In nucleotides, the CDR3 is TGTGCCAGCAGCGTAGGAGGACTCTTCCAAGAGACCCAGTACTTC.

V is TRBV5-1 and J is TRBJ2-2; possible D gene TRBD2, 5 bases. The CDR3 is made up of 14 amino acids. Germline values: CDR1 SGHRS, CDR2 YFSETQ. Trimming took 1 base from V and 6 from J, leaving 10 bases between them. The CDR3 bases are TGCGCCAGCAGCTTGCCGGGATCCGCCGGGGAGCTGTTTTTT. Protein product: CASSLPGSAGELFF.

This clone was observed a few times. This chain links TRBV7-9 with TRBJ1-1; D possibly corresponds to TRBD1 (5 bases). The CDR3 runs 15 residues. Trimming stripped 4 bases from V and 2 bases from J, with 14 bases between. Per the germline V gene, CDR1 is SEHNR and CDR2 is FQNEAQ (reference sequence). The CDR3 coding sequence is TGTGCCAGCAGCTCCCTTCGACAGCCCAACACTGAAGCTTTCTTT. The encoded protein is CASSSLRQPNTEAFF.

J is TRBJ2-1 and V is TRBV10-2; D is unclear. Germline V gene sequence: CDR1 WSHSY, CDR2 SAAADI. The CDR3 extends over 12 amino acids. Trimming shortened V by 8 bases and J by 5 bases, and 10 bases separated the two germline ends. The CDR3 nucleotides read TGCGCCAGCGCGAACTTGGACAATGAGCAGTTCTTC. This gives the protein CASANLDNEQFF.

The CDR3 nucleotides read TGTGCCAGCAGCTTGACAGGGGGGTTAAACACTGAAGCTTTCTTT. Its protein product is CASSLTGGLNTEAFF. The chain couples TRBV7-9 to TRBJ1-1, with 9 bases matching TRBD1. The germline V gene has CDR1 SEHNR and CDR2 FQNEAQ (reference sequence). This CDR3 is built from 15 residues. The V gene end was trimmed by 3 bases and the J gene end by 2 bases; junction bases not matched to a gene: 4.

The CDR3 sequence is CASSQKTGPSYEQYF. DNA for the CDR3: TGTGCCAGCAGCCAAAAGACAGGGCCTTCCTACGAGCAGTACTTC. The V call is TRBV7-7, the J call TRBJ2-7; the match to TRBD1 covers 7 bases. J gave up 1 base and V 5 bases, and 8 bases lay outside the gene matches. This CDR3 is built from 15 residues. Looked up from germline, CDR1 is SSHAT and CDR2 is FNYEAQ (reference sequence).

CDR3 sequence: CASGLSNYGYTF. CDR3 DNA: TGTGCCTCGGGTCTGTCTAACTATGGCTACACCTTC. This sequence joins TRBV2 and TRBJ1-2; D not certain. CDR3 length equals 12 residues. The V gene's germline CDR1 is SNHLY and CDR2 FYNNEI. The V end lost 11 bases, the J end lost 0 bases, and 10 bases lay between the germline ends.

V is TRBV5-1 and J is TRBJ2-4; D may be TRBD2 (6 bases). This CDR3 region has 18 residues. The germline CDR1 and CDR2 sequences are SGHRS and YFSETQ. V lost 4 bases, J lost 0 bases, and 20 bases lay in between. The CDR3 coding sequence is TGCGCCAGCAGCCCGGCGGACTACCCCGACTTAGCCAAAAACATTCAGTACTTC. Its translation is CASSPADYPDLAKNIQYF.

The chain links TRBV7-9 to TRBJ1-5; tentatively, D is TRBD1 (6 bases). CDR3 length: 15 residues. Germline loops: CDR1 SEHNR, CDR2 FQNEAQ (reference sequence). V lost 4 bases, J lost 5 bases, and 15 bases lay in between. The DNA for the CDR3 is TGTGCCAGCAGCTCCTATCCGACAGGAGATCAGCCCCAGCATTTT. Residues: CASSSYPTGDQPQHF. Drawing the rest from reference TRBV7-9 and TRBJ1-5, the complete variable domain is DTGVSQNPRHKITKRGQNVTFRCDPISEHNRLYWYRQTLGQGPEFLTYFQNEAQLEKSRLLSDRFSAERPKGSFSTLEIQRTEQGDSAMYLCASSSYPTGDQPQHFGDGTRLSIL.

This clone showed up just once. The chain recombines TRBV6-1 with TRBJ2-1; TRBD2 aligns across 16 bases. This CDR3 region has 15 residues. Germline V gives CDR1 MNHNS, CDR2 SASEGT. J gave up 9 bases and V 6 bases, and 5 bases lay outside the gene matches. The CDR3 nucleotides read TGTGCCAGCAGGGGACTAGCGGGGGGGCCTGGTGAGCAGTTCTTC. Its translation is CASRGLAGGPGEQFF.

V is TRBV11-1 and J is TRBJ2-3; 8 nucleotides agree with TRBD1. The CDR3 loop spans 14 amino acids. V trimming: 4 bases; J trimming: 6 bases; junction bases outside the gene matches: 6. CDR1 and CDR2 (germline): SGHAT, FQDESV (reference sequence). This CDR3 is CASSSRTGWDTQYF. DNA of the CDR3: TGTGCCAGCAGCTCGAGGACAGGGTGGGATACGCAGTATTTT.

The chain carries TRBV7-2 and TRBJ2-7; 10 nucleotides line up with TRBD2. With V trimmed by 2 bases and J by 3 bases, 7 bases remained unmatched. Germline CDR1 and CDR2: SGHTA and FQGNSA. The length of the CDR3 is 16 residues. The CDR3 nucleotides are TGTGCCAGCAGCTTAATCCAGCGGGAGGGCCGCTACGAGCAGTACTTC. Encoded protein: CASSLIQREGRYEQYF.

The chain employs TRBV9 and TRBJ2-1; the match to TRBD2 covers 11 bases. Germline CDR1 is SGDLS and CDR2 is YYNGEE. The CDR3 contains 19 residues. V lost 3 bases, J lost 3 bases, and 14 bases stayed unmatched. CDR3 sequence reads: CASSEPGTSGNIYYNEQFF. Here the CDR3 DNA reads TGTGCCAGCAGCGAGCCCGGGACTAGCGGTAATATATACTACAATGAGCAGTTCTTC.

The gene calls are TRBV27 and TRBJ1-5; D gene unclear. Germline V lookup: CDR1 MNHEY, CDR2 SMNVEV (reference sequence). The CDR3 sequence is 18 residues long. Trimming shortened V by 4 bases and J by 1 base, and 20 bases separated the two germline ends. CDR3 amino acids: CASSWIWGFRRSNQPQHF. The DNA of the CDR3 is TGTGCCAGCAGTTGGATTTGGGGTTTCAGGAGGAGCAATCAGCCCCAGCATTTT.

V usage is TRBV5-6 and J usage is TRBJ2-7; 11 bases map to TRBD2. The CDR3 covers 15 residues. J was trimmed by 3 bases and V by 1 base; bases with no gene match: 3. Per the germline V gene, CDR1 is SGHDT and CDR2 is YYEEEE. This CDR3 is CASSLTSGSYYEQYF. As DNA, the CDR3 is TGTGCCAGCAGCTTGACTAGCGGGAGCTACTACGAGCAGTACTTC. The variable domain in full, completed from reference TRBV5-6 and TRBJ2-7, reads DAGVTQSPTHLIKTRGQQVTLRCSPKSGHDTVSWYQQALGQGPQFIFQYYEEEERQRGNFPDRFSGHQFPNYSSELNVNALLLGDSALYLCASSLTSGSYYEQYFGPGTRLTVT.

The chain combines TRBV29-1 with TRBJ1-4, with 8 positions matching TRBD1. The CDR3 runs 15 residues. Trimming removed 1 base from V and 3 bases from J; junction bases left unmatched: 4. CDR1 and CDR2 from the germline V gene are SQVTM and ANQGSEA. The CDR3 DNA reads TGCAGCGTTGAAGGGGAACAGGGGGCTAATGAAAAACTGTTTTTT. It specifies CSVEGEQGANEKLFF.